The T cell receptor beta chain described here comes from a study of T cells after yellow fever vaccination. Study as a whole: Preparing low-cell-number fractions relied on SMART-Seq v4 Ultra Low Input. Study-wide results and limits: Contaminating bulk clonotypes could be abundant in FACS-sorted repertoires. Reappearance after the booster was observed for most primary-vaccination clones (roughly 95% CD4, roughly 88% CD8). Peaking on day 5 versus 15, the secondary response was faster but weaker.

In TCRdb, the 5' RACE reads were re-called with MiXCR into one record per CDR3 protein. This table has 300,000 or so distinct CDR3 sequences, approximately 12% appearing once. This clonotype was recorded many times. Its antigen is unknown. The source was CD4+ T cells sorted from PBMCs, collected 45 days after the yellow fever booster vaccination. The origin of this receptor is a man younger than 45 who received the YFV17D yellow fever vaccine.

CDR3 region: CASSQGAGVGSYEQYF. The CDR3 DNA reads as TGCGCCAGCAGCCAGGGAGCGGGAGTCGGTTCCTACGAGCAGTACTTC. The chain uses TRBV4-3 and TRBJ2-7; the match to TRBD2 covers 8 bases. Germline V gene data show CDR1 as LGHNA and CDR2 as YSLEER. V was pared by 3 bases and J by 1 base, with 8 bases of the junction left unmatched. CDR3 length: 16 amino acids.